Below are 3 T cell receptor beta chains sequenced from a single sample in a study of blood T cell repertoires in COVID-19. The protocol was immunoSEQ multiplex PCR, while the TCRdb copy is restricted to in-frame clones and leaves out a portion. The sample contains approximately 470,000 clones, around 87% of which appear only once. Sequencing used PBMCs or T cells enriched from blood (not recorded which). The source of these receptors is a woman younger than 30 who had recovered from COVID-19.

The chain carries TRBV18 and TRBJ1-2; D is undetermined. The CDR3 spans 14 residues. V lost 1 base to trimming and J lost 4 bases, with 10 bases between them. CDR1 and CDR2 from the germline V gene are KGHSH and LQKENI. CDR3 in amino acids: CASSPLQAGYGYTF. CDR3 nucleotide sequence: TGTGCCAGCTCACCACTTCAGGCGGGCTATGGCTACACCTTC.

The CDR3 DNA is TGTGCCAGCAGCTTAGTGTCTCGGTCCTACGAGCAGTACTTC. It translates to CASSLVSRSYEQYF. The chain couples TRBV7-2 to TRBJ2-7; D call uncertain. The CDR3 loop spans 14 amino acids. Trimming cost V 1 base and J 1 base, with 8 bases left between them. Germline V gene sequence: CDR1 SGHTA, CDR2 FQGNSA.

This chain uses TRBV7-2 with TRBJ1-2; D might be TRBD1 (6 bases). V was shortened by 1 base and J by 7 bases, with 13 bases between the two germline ends. CDR1 and CDR2 (germline): SGHTA, FQGNSA. This CDR3 comprises 14 residues. CDR3 in amino acids: CASSLGWEGVGYTF. The DNA for the CDR3 is TGTGCCAGCAGCTTAGGTTGGGAGGGGGTTGGCTACACCTTC.